One and the same sample provided the 5 T cell receptor beta chains below, sequenced in a study of technical replicates of blood from a handful of donors. Here immunoSEQ multiplex PCR was the method, and the copy in TCRdb shows in-frame clones only, minus some. The table shows over 70,000 clones, with 90% occurring only once. The sample consisted of PBMCs. These receptor sequences come from a human donor in good health. Some clones in this sample may be carry-over from other donors' samples.

The genes are TRBV5-6 and TRBJ1-2, with D unclear. CDR1 and CDR2 (germline): SGHDT, YYEEEE. This CDR3 comprises 16 residues. V lost 1 base, J lost 0 bases, and 13 bases lay in between. The CDR3 sequence: CASSLLLDLANYGYTF. The CDR3, as DNA: TGTGCCAGCAGCTTGCTACTCGATCTAGCTAACTATGGCTACACCTTC.

The chain uses TRBV7-2 and TRBJ1-5; no definite D call. Germline V lookup: CDR1 SGHTA, CDR2 FQGNSA. The CDR3 is 14 amino acids. Trimming took off 1 base at V and 3 bases at J, with 7 bases between the two ends. This chain's CDR3 is CASSLGETNQPQHF. The CDR3, as DNA: TGTGCCAGCAGCTTAGGGGAGACCAATCAGCCCCAGCATTTT.

J is TRBJ2-1 and V is TRBV6-6; tentative D call: TRBD2 (6 bases). Trimming pared 8 bases from V and 0 bases from J, leaving 14 bases between. The CDR3 extends over 15 amino acids. Germline V CDR1 and CDR2: MNHNY, SVGAGI (reference sequence). CDR3 coding DNA: TGTGCCAGCCAAACGGGGGAGAGCTCCTACAATGAGCAGTTCTTC. This translates into CASQTGESSYNEQFF.

The genes are TRBV4-3 and TRBJ2-6, with 8 bases matching TRBD2. Unmatched junction bases numbered 2, after V lost 0 bases and J lost 4 bases. Germline-derived CDR1 and CDR2 are LGHNA and YSLEER. CDR3 length: 16 amino acids. CDR3 amino acids: CASSQDSGTGANVLTF. The CDR3 nucleotides are TGCGCCAGCAGCCAAGATAGCGGGACCGGGGCCAACGTCCTGACTTTC.

V gene TRBV7-9 combines with J gene TRBJ2-7, with TRBD1 identical over 7 bases. Germline values: CDR1 SEHNR, CDR2 FQNEAQ (reference sequence). The CDR3 spans 13 residues. Trimming removed 5 bases from V and 3 bases from J; junction bases left unmatched: 4. CDR3 amino acids: CASSVPGGYEQYF. The CDR3 DNA sequence: TGTGCCAGCAGCGTTCCAGGGGGCTACGAGCAGTACTTC.